This is a list of T cell receptor beta chains from one sample in a study of T-cell memory formation after mild COVID-19. TCRdb reprocessed the 5' RACE reads via MiXCR and lists one record per CDR3 protein. The sample shows a few hundred thousand distinct CDR3 sequences, 20% to 25% of them seen only once. The sequencing input was PBMCs or a T cell subset sorted from them (not recorded which). Source of these receptors: an adult woman who had mild COVID-19 (a few samples of this study predate the infection). Cell type and time point are not known. Each CDR3 is given with its conserved first and last residue. The order of the fields is J gene, clone size, D gene, V gene, CDR3 length, CDR3 protein. A D gene is named only where the DNA matches it firmly. Part of the rows lack a size; the others show once, few, many or a class for expanded clones.

j_call: TRBJ1-2; clone_size: .; d_call: TRBD1; v_call: TRBV7-8; cdr3_length: 15; cdr3_aa: CASSLGSGGTDGYTF
j_call: TRBJ2-7; clone_size: .; d_call: .; v_call: TRBV7-9; cdr3_length: 12; cdr3_aa: CASRRASYEQYF
j_call: TRBJ2-3; clone_size: many; d_call: .; v_call: TRBV4-3; cdr3_length: 17; cdr3_aa: CASSQEGDFGRTDTQYF
j_call: TRBJ1-5; clone_size: few; d_call: .; v_call: TRBV7-9; cdr3_length: 16; cdr3_aa: CASSLGQARGNQPQHF
j_call: TRBJ1-1; clone_size: few; d_call: .; v_call: TRBV12-3/TRBV12-4; cdr3_length: 16; cdr3_aa: CASSSGRSGRNTEAFF
j_call: TRBJ1-6; clone_size: once; d_call: TRBD1; v_call: TRBV12-3/TRBV12-4; cdr3_length: 14; cdr3_aa: CASSLLGQVKPLHF
j_call: TRBJ1-1; clone_size: .; d_call: .; v_call: TRBV3-1; cdr3_length: 15; cdr3_aa: CASSQGGWQYTEAFF
j_call: TRBJ2-3; clone_size: .; d_call: TRBD2; v_call: TRBV5-1; cdr3_length: 15; cdr3_aa: CASSLASGVTDTQYF
j_call: TRBJ1-5; clone_size: .; d_call: TRBD1; v_call: TRBV18; cdr3_length: 15; cdr3_aa: CASSRETGVNQPQHF
j_call: TRBJ1-2; clone_size: .; d_call: .; v_call: TRBV4-1; cdr3_length: 14; cdr3_aa: CASSQGLVREGYTF
j_call: TRBJ1-1; clone_size: few; d_call: .; v_call: TRBV24-1; cdr3_length: 15; cdr3_aa: CATSDSGQMNTEAFF
j_call: TRBJ1-2; clone_size: .; d_call: TRBD1; v_call: TRBV18; cdr3_length: 13; cdr3_aa: CASSPQTGNVHTF
j_call: TRBJ2-1; clone_size: .; d_call: .; v_call: TRBV3-1; cdr3_length: 12; cdr3_aa: CASSQDWGEQFF
j_call: TRBJ2-2; clone_size: .; d_call: .; v_call: TRBV6-5; cdr3_length: 18; cdr3_aa: CASSPLGTGGPGTGELFF
j_call: TRBJ1-1; clone_size: .; d_call: TRBD1; v_call: TRBV30; cdr3_length: 14; cdr3_aa: CAWSVVGGLAEAFF
j_call: TRBJ2-7; clone_size: few; d_call: .; v_call: TRBV14; cdr3_length: 14; cdr3_aa: CASRNVSGYYEQYF
j_call: TRBJ2-1; clone_size: .; d_call: TRBD1; v_call: TRBV4-1; cdr3_length: 17; cdr3_aa: CASSRKPGTGVYNEQFF
j_call: TRBJ2-7; clone_size: .; d_call: .; v_call: TRBV5-5; cdr3_length: 15; cdr3_aa: CASRVSGTRGYEQYF
j_call: TRBJ2-1; clone_size: .; d_call: .; v_call: TRBV24-1; cdr3_length: 17; cdr3_aa: CATSDPQRRGPFGEQFF
j_call: TRBJ2-5; clone_size: .; d_call: TRBD2; v_call: TRBV27; cdr3_length: 16; cdr3_aa: CASSILPSGRAQTQYF
j_call: TRBJ1-2; clone_size: few; d_call: TRBD1; v_call: TRBV24-1; cdr3_length: 15; cdr3_aa: CATSAGTGVNYGYTF
j_call: TRBJ2-1; clone_size: .; d_call: .; v_call: TRBV9; cdr3_length: 16; cdr3_aa: CASSPGRRGRGNEQFF
j_call: TRBJ2-7; clone_size: .; d_call: TRBD1; v_call: TRBV2; cdr3_length: 13; cdr3_aa: CASGQAVFYEQYF
j_call: TRBJ1-1; clone_size: many; d_call: .; v_call: TRBV12-3/TRBV12-4; cdr3_length: 13; cdr3_aa: CASRASVNTEAFF
j_call: TRBJ1-3; clone_size: .; d_call: .; v_call: TRBV5-1; cdr3_length: 15; cdr3_aa: CASSLVAGPGNTIYF
j_call: TRBJ1-1; clone_size: few; d_call: .; v_call: TRBV24-1; cdr3_length: 13; cdr3_aa: CATSDFGSGEAFF
j_call: TRBJ2-7; clone_size: .; d_call: .; v_call: TRBV3-1; cdr3_length: 13; cdr3_aa: CASSQVKGHEQYF
j_call: TRBJ1-2; clone_size: few; d_call: .; v_call: TRBV20-1; cdr3_length: 17; cdr3_aa: CSARASFYRDGIYGYTF
j_call: TRBJ2-3; clone_size: many; d_call: TRBD2; v_call: TRBV9; cdr3_length: 16; cdr3_aa: CASSALAGMSTDTQYF
j_call: TRBJ2-5; clone_size: .; d_call: TRBD2; v_call: TRBV6-5; cdr3_length: 17; cdr3_aa: CASSYRGLAGVKETQYF
j_call: TRBJ2-1; clone_size: few; d_call: .; v_call: TRBV6-6; cdr3_length: 16; cdr3_aa: CASNTGAGLSYNEQFF
j_call: TRBJ1-1; clone_size: .; d_call: .; v_call: TRBV18; cdr3_length: 13; cdr3_aa: CASSEDLNTEAFF
j_call: TRBJ2-7; clone_size: .; d_call: TRBD1; v_call: TRBV20-1; cdr3_length: 14; cdr3_aa: CSAQWGTGAVEQYF
j_call: TRBJ2-3; clone_size: .; d_call: TRBD2; v_call: TRBV6-1; cdr3_length: 15; cdr3_aa: CASRDTSGFGDTQYF
j_call: TRBJ2-3; clone_size: .; d_call: TRBD1; v_call: TRBV11-2; cdr3_length: 16; cdr3_aa: CASSTTGTGSPDTQYF
j_call: TRBJ2-5; clone_size: .; d_call: .; v_call: TRBV7-6; cdr3_length: 18; cdr3_aa: CASSLGPTTRGAWETQYF
j_call: TRBJ1-5; clone_size: .; d_call: TRBD1; v_call: TRBV12-3/TRBV12-4; cdr3_length: 14; cdr3_aa: CASSSDRGWQPQHF
j_call: TRBJ2-1; clone_size: .; d_call: .; v_call: TRBV12-3/TRBV12-4; cdr3_length: 14; cdr3_aa: CASSVHSDGNEQFF
j_call: TRBJ2-7; clone_size: few; d_call: .; v_call: TRBV18; cdr3_length: 16; cdr3_aa: CASSPLGQGESYEQYF